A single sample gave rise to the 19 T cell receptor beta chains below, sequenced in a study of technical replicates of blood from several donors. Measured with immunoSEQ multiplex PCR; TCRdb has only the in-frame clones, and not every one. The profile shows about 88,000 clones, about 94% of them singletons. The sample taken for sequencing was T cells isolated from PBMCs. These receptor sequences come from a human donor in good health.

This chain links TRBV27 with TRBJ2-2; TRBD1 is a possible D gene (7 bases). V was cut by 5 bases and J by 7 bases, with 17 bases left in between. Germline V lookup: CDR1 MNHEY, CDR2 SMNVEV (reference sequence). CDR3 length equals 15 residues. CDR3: CASSPTQGGGGELFF. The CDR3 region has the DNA TGTGCCAGCAGTCCGACTCAGGGGGGTGGCGGGGAGCTGTTTTTT.

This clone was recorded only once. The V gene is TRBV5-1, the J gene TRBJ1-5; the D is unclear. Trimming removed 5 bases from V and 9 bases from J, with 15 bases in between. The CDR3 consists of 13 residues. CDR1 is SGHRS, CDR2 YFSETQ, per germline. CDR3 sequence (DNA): TGCGCCAGCAGTCAAGTGACCGCTAGGCCCCAGCATTTT. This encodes CASSQVTARPQHF.

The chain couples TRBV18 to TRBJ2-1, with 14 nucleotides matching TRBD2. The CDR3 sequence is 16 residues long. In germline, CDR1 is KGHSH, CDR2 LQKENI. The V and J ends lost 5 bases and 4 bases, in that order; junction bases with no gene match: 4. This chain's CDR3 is CASSFGLAGGYNEQFF. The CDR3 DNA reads TGTGCCAGCTCATTCGGACTAGCGGGAGGTTACAATGAGCAGTTCTTC.

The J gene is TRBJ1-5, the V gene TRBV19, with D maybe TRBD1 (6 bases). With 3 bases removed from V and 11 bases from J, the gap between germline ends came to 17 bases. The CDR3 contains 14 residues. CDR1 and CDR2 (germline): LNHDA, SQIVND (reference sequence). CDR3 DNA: TGTGCCAGTAGTATTCAGGGGCCGGGGGGGACCCAGCATTTT. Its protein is CASSIQGPGGTQHF.

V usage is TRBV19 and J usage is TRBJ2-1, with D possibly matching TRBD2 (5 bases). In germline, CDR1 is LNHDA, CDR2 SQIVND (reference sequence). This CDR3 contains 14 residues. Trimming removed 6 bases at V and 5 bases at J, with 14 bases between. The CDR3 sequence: CASSTWTPDNEQFF. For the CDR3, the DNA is TGTGCCAGTAGCACCTGGACTCCGGACAATGAGCAGTTCTTC.

CDR3 protein: CASSSSGRADTQYF. In DNA, the CDR3 is TGTGCCAGCAGTTCTAGCGGGAGGGCAGATACGCAGTATTTT. V and J are TRBV6-6 and TRBJ2-3; 12 bases map to TRBD2. CDR1 is MNHNY, CDR2 SVGAGI, per germline (reference sequence). The CDR3 is 14 amino acids. After removal of 4 bases from V and 4 bases from J, the junction contained 0 bases not matched to a gene.

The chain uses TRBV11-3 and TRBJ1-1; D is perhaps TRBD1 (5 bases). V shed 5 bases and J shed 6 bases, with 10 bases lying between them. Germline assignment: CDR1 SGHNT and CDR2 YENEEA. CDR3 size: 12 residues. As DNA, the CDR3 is TGTGCCAGCAGCGCAGGGTACTCTGAAGCTTTCTTT. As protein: CASSAGYSEAFF.

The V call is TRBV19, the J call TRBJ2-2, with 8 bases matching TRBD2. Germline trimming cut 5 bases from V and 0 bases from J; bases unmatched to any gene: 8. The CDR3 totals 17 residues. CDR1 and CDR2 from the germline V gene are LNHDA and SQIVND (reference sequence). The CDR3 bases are TGTGCCAGTAGTTTGCTAGCGGGTATAACGAACACCGGGGAGCTGTTTTTT. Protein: CASSLLAGITNTGELFF.

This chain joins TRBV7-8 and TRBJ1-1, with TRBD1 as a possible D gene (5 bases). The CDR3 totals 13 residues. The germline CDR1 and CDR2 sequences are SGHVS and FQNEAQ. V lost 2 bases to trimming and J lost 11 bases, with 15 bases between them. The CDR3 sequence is CASSLSPSGWAFF. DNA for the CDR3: TGTGCCAGCAGCTTAAGTCCGTCAGGGTGGGCTTTCTTT.

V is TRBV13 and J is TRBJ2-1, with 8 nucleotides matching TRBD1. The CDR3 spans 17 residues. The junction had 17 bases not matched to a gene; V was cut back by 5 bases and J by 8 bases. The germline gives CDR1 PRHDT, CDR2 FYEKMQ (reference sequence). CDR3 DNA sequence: TGTGCCAGCAGCACATCGACGACAGGGGATTTTTACCATGAGCAGTTCTTC. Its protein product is CASSTSTTGDFYHEQFF.

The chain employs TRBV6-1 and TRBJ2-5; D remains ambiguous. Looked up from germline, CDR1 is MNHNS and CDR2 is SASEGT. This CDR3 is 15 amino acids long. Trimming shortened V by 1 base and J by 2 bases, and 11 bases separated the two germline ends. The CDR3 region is CASSEGAGTQETQYF. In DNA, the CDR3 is TGTGCCAGCAGTGAAGGGGCCGGTACGCAAGAGACCCAGTACTTC.

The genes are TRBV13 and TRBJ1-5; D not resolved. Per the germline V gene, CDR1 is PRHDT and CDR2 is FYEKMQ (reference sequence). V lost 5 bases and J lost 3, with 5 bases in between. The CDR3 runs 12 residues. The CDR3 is CASSRDNQPQHF. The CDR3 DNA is TGTGCCAGCAGCCGGGACAATCAGCCCCAGCATTTT.

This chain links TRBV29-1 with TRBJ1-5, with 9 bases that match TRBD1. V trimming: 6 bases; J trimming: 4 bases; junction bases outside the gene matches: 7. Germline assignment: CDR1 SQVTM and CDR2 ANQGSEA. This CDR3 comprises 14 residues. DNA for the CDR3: TGCAGCGTAGCCGGGACAGGGCAGAATCAGCCCCAGCATTTT. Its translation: CSVAGTGQNQPQHF. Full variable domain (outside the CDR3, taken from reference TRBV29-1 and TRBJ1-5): SAVISQKPSRDICQRGTSLTIQCQVDSQVTMMFWYRQQPGQSLTLIATANQGSEATYESGFVIDKFPISRPNLTFSTLTVSNMSPEDSSIYLCSVAGTGQNQPQHFGDGTRLSIL.

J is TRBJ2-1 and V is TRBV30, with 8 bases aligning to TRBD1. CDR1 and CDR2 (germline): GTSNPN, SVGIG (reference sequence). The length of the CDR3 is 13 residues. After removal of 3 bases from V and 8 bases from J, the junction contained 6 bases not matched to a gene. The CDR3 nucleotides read TGTGCCTGGAGCAGACAGGGGAGAGATGAGCAGTTCTTC. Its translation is CAWSRQGRDEQFF.

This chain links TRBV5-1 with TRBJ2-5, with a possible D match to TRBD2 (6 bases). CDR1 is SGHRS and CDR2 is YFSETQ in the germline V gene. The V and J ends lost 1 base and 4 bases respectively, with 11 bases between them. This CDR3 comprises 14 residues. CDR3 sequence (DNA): TGCGCCAGCAGCTTGTCGGCTAGCGCAGAGACCCAGTACTTC. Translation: CASSLSASAETQYF.

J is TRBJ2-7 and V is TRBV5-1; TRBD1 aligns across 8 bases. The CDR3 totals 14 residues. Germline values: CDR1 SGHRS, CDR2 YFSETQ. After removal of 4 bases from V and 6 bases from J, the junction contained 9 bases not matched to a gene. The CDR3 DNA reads TGCGCCAGCAGCCCAGGGTGGGACAGGACCGAGCAGTACTTC. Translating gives CASSPGWDRTEQYF.

CDR3 nucleotide sequence: TGTGCCAGCGGCAAGCGGCAAAGCTCCTACAATGAGCAGTTCTTC. This codes for CASGKRQSSYNEQFF. The chain carries TRBV9 and TRBJ2-1; D is perhaps TRBD2 (5 bases). The CDR3 consists of 15 residues. Germline CDR1 and CDR2: SGDLS and YYNGEE. Trimming removed 7 bases at V and 0 bases at J, with 14 bases between.

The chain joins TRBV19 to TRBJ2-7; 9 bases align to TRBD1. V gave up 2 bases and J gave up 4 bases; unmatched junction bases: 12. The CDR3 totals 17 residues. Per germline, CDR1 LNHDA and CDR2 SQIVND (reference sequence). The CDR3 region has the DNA TGTGCCAGTAGTATACCCCCGGGGACAGGGTATGCATACGAGCAGTACTTC. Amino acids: CASSIPPGTGYAYEQYF.

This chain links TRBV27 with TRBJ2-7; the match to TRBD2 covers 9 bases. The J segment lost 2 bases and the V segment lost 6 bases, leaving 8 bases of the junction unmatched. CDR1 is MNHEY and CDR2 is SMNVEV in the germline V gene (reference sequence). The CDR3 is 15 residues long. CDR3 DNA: TGTGCCAGCAGCCTCGGGGTAGCGGGAGCCTACGAGCAGTACTTC. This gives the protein CASSLGVAGAYEQYF.